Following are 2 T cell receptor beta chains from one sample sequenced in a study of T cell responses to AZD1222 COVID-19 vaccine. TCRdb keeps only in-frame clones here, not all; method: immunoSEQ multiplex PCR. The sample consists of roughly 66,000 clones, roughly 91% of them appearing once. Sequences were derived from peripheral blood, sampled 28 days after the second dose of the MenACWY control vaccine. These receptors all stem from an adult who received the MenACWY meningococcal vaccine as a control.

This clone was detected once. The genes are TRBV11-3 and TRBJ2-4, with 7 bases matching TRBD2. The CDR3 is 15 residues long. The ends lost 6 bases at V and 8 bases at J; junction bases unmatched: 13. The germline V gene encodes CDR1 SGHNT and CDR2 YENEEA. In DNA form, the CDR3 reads TGTGCCAGCAGTCTTAGTGGGGGGGAATGGGACATTCAGTACTTC. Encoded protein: CASSLSGGEWDIQYF.

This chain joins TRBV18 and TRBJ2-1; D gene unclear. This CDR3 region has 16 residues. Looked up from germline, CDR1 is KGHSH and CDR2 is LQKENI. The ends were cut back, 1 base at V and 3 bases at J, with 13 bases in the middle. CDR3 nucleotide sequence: TGTGCCAGCTCACCACAGGTATCGAAGGTCTACAATGAGCAGTTCTTC. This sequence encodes CASSPQVSKVYNEQFF.